The entry below describes one T cell receptor beta chain. This sample stems from a study of blood T cell repertoires in COVID-19. Study background: Sources were T cells, B-cell-depleted T cells, or PBMCs; the material itself was cDNA or gDNA.

As originally analysed: The assay estimated nucleated cells by amplifying reference gene primers. The data were produced by immunoSEQ multiplex PCR, yet TCRdb's version contains in-frame clones alone and is incomplete. V and J calls plus clone size are reproduced from that table; the DNA served to infer D and trimming. The sample contains around 250,000 clones, roughly 85% of which appear only once. CDR3 length: 18 residues. This clonotype originated in a woman aged 18-30 years with acute or convalescent COVID-19. Material for sequencing was peripheral blood. The rearrangement joins TRBV21-1 to TRBJ2-2; the DNA was not used to check the table's D call, TRBD2. TRBV21-1 is noted as a pseudogene. The CDR3 DNA sequence: TGTGCCAGCAGCCGAGGGGCTAGCGGGAGACGAAACACCGGGGAGCTGTTTTTT. Its translation is CASSRGASGRRNTGELFF.